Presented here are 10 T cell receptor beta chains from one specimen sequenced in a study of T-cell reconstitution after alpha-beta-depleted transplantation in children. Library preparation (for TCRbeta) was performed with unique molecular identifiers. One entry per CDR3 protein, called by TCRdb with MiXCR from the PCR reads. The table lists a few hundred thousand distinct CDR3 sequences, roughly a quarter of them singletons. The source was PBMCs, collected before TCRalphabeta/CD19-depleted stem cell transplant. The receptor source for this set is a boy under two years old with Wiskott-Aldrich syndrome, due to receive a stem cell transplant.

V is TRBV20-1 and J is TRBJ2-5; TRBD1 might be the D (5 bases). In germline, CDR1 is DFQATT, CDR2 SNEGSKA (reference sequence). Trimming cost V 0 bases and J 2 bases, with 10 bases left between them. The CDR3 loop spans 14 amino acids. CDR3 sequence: CSARDRAGQETQYF. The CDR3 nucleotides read TGCAGTGCTAGAGATCGCGCAGGGCAAGAGACCCAGTACTTC.

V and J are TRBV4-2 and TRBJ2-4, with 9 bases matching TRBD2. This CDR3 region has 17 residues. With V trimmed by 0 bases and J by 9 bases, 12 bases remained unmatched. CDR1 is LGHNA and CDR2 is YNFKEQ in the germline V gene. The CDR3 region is CASSQEWGASGIGIQYF. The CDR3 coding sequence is TGTGCCAGCAGCCAAGAATGGGGGGCTAGCGGGATTGGCATTCAGTACTTC.

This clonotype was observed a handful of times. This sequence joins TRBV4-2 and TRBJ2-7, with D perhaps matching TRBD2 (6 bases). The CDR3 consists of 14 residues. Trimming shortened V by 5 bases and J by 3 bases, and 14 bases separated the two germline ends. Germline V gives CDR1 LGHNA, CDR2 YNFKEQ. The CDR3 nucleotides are TGTGCCAGCAGCTATACGACTAGTTTCTACGAGCAGTACTTC. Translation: CASSYTTSFYEQYF.

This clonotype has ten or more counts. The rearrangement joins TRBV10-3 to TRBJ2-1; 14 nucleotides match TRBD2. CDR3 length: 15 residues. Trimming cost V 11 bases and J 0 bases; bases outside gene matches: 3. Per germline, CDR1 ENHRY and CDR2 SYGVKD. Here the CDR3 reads CASGTSGGSYNEQFF. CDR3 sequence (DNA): TGTGCCTCAGGGACTAGCGGGGGCTCCTACAATGAGCAGTTCTTC.

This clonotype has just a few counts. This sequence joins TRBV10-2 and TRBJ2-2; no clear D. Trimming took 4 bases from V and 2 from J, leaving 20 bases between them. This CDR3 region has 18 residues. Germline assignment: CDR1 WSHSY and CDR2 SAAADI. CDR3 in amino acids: CASSVPRPGPINTGELFF. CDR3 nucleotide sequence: TGCGCCAGCAGTGTTCCTAGGCCGGGCCCTATAAACACCGGGGAGCTGTTTTTT.

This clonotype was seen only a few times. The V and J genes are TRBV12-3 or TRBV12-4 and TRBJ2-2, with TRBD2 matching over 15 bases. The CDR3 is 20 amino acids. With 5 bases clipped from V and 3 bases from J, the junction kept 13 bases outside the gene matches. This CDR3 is CASSPPRGLAGGRDTGELFF. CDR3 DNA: TGTGCCAGCAGTCCCCCGCGAGGACTAGCGGGAGGGCGGGACACCGGGGAGCTGTTTTTT.

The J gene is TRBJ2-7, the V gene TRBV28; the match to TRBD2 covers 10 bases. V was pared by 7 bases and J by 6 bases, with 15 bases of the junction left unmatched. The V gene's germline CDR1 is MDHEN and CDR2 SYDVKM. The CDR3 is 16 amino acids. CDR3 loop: CASNLGGGLAAREQYF. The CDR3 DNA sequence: TGTGCCAGCAATCTAGGCGGCGGACTAGCGGCACGCGAGCAGTACTTC.

As DNA, the CDR3 is TGTGCCAGCAGCTCCGGTCCTAGCGGGAGTCGATACGGTGAGCAGTTCTTC. Translated, it gives CASSSGPSGSRYGEQFF. V and J are TRBV7-2 and TRBJ2-1, with 10 bases matching TRBD2. The CDR3 spans 17 residues. In germline, CDR1 is SGHTA, CDR2 FQGNSA. The V gene end was trimmed by 4 bases and the J gene end by 9 bases; junction bases not matched to a gene: 15.

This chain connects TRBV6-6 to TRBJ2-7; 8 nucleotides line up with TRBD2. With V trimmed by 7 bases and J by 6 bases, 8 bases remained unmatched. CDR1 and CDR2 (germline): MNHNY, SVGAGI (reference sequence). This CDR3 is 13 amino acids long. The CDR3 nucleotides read TGTGCCAGCAATCTAGGACTAGCCGGCGAGCAGTACTTC. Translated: CASNLGLAGEQYF.

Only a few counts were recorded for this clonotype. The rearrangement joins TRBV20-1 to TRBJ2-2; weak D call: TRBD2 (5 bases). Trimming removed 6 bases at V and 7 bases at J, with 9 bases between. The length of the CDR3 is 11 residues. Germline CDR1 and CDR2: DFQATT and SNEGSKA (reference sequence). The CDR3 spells CSAEEVGELFF. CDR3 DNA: TGCAGTGCGGAGGAGGTCGGGGAGCTGTTTTTT.